This T cell receptor beta chain is from a study of control samples from healthy donors and cancer patients. This CDR3 comprises 13 residues. The germline V gene encodes CDR1 SNHLY and CDR2 FYNNEI. With 1 base removed from V and 7 bases from J, the gap between germline ends came to 8 bases. Libraries were prepared by immunoSEQ multiplex PCR; TCRdb keeps only in-frame clonotypes and omits some of them. The sample yields roughly 220,000 clones, 90% to 95% seen once. Sequenced input: blood. The chain employs TRBV2 and TRBJ1-5; D unresolved. This clonotype was sampled from a man aged 50-59 years in good health. The CDR3 DNA follows: TGTGCCAGCAGTGAAGGGTTACGGCAGCCCCAGCATTTT. Encoded protein: CASSEGLRQPQHF.